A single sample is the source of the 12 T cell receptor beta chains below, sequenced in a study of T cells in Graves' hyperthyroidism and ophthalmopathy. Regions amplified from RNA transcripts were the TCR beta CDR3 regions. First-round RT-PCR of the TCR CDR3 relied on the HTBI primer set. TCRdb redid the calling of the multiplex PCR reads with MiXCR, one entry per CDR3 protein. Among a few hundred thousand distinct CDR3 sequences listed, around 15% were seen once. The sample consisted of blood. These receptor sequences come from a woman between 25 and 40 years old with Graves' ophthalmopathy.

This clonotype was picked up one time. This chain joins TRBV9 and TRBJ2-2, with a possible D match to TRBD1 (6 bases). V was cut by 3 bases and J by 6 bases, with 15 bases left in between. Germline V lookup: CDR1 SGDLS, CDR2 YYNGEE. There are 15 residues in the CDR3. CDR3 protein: CASSDHRAMAGELFF. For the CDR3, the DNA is TGTGCCAGCAGCGACCACAGGGCGATGGCCGGGGAGCTGTTTTTT.

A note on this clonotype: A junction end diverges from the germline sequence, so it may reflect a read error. The CDR3 DNA sequence: TGCAGCGTCGTCGGACTAGCGGAGAGCCAGTACTTC. Amino acids: CSVVGLAESQYF. The chain couples TRBV29-1 to TRBJ2-5, with 10 bases fitting TRBD2. Germline loops: CDR1 SQVTM, CDR2 ANQGSEA. The CDR3 is 12 amino acids.

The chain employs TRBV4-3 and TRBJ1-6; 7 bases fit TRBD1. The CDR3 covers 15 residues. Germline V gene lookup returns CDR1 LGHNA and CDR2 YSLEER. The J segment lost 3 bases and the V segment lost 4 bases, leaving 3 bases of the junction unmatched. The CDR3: CASSRGTDYNSPLHF. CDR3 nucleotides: TGCGCCAGCAGCCGAGGGACAGACTATAATTCACCCCTCCACTTT.

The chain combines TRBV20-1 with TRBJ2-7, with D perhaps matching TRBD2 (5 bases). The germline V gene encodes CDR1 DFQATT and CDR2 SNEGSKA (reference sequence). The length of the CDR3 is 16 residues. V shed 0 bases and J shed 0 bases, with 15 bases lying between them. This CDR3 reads CSARDLGGLSSYEQYF. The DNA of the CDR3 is TGCAGTGCTAGAGATCTCGGCGGGCTAAGCTCCTACGAGCAGTACTTC.

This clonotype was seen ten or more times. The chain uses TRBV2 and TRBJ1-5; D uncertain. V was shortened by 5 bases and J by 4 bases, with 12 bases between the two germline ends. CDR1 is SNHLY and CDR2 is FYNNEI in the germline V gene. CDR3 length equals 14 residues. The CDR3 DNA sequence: TGTGCCAGCAGTTCGGGTCAGGTGAATCAGCCCCAGCATTTT. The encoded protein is CASSSGQVNQPQHF. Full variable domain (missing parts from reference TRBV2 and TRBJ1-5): EPEVTQTPSHQVTQMGQEVILRCVPISNHLYFYWYRQILGQKVEFLVSFYNNEISEKSEIFDDQFSVERPDGSNFTLKIRSTKLEDSAMYFCASSSGQVNQPQHFGDGTRLSIL.

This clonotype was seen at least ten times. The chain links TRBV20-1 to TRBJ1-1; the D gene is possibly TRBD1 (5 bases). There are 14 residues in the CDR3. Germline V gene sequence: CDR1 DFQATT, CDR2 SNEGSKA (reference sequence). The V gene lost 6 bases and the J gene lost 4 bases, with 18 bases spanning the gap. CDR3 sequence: CSADRGRGITEAFF. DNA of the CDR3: TGCAGTGCCGATAGGGGAAGAGGGATCACTGAAGCTTTCTTT.

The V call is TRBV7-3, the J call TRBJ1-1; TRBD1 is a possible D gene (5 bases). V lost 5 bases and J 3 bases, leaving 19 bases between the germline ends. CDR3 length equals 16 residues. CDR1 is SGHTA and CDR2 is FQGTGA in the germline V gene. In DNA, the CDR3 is TGTGCCAGCAGCGCCTATGGACCGGGGGTAGACACTGAAGCTTTCTTT. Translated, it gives CASSAYGPGVDTEAFF.

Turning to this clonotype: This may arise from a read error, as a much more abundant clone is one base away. DNA for the CDR3: TGTGCCACGCATCGCGCGGGACTAGTGAATGAGCGGTTCTTC. Translating it yields CATHRAGLVNERFF. This chain uses TRBV28 with TRBJ2-1; TRBD2 agrees at 8 bases. The germline V gene has CDR1 MDHEN and CDR2 SYDVKM. This CDR3 has 14 residues.

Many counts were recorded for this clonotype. The CDR3 loop reads CAWAYRADTQYF. In DNA, the CDR3 is TGTGCCTGGGCTTATCGGGCAGATACGCAGTATTTT. The chain carries TRBV30 and TRBJ2-3; unclear D gene. Per the germline V gene, CDR1 is GTSNPN and CDR2 is SVGIG (reference sequence). The CDR3 covers 12 residues. Between the trimmed V and J ends, which lost 5 bases and 4 bases, there was a span of 10 bases.

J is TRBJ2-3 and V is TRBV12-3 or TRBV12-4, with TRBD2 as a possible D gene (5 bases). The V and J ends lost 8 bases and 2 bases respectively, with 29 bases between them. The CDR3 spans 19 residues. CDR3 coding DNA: TGTGCCAGCTCCCCCACTACTAGGGCACCGTCCTCGTCCACAGATACGCAGTATTTT. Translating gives CASSPTTRAPSSSTDTQYF.

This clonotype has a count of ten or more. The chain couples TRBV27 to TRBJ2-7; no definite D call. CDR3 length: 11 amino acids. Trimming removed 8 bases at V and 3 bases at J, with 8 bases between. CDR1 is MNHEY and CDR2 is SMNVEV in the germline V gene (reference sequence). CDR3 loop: CASGILYEQYF. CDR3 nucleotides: TGTGCCAGCGGAATACTCTACGAGCAGTACTTC.

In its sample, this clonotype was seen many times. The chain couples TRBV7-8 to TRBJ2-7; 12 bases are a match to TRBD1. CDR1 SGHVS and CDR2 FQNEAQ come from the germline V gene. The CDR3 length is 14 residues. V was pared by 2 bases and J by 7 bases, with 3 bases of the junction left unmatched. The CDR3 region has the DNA TGTGCCAGCAGCTTATGGGACAGGGGGCCGGAGCAGTACTTC. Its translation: CASSLWDRGPEQYF.